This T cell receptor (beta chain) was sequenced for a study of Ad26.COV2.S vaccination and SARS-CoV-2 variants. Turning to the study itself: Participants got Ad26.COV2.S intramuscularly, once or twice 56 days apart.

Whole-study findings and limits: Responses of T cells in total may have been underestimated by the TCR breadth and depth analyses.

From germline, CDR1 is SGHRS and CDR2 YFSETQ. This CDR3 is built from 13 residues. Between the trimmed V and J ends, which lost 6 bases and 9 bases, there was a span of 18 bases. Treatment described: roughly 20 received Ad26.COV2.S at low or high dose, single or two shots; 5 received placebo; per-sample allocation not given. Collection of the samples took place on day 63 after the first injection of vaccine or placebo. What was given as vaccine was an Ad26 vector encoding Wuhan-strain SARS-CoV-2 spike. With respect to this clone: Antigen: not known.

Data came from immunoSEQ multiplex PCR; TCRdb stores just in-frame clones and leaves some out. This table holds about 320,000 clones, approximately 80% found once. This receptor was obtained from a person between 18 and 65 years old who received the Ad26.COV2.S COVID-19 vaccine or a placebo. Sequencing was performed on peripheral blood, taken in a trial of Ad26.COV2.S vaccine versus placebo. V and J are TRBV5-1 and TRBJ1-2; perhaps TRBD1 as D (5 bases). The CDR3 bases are TGCGCCAGCACCCGCGGGGGAATCGGTAGCTACACCTTC. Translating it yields CASTRGGIGSYTF.